Each of the 29 T cell receptor beta chains below was sequenced from the same sample in a study of T cell therapy after organ transplantation. Here immunoSEQ multiplex PCR was the method, and the copy in TCRdb shows in-frame clones only, minus some. The sample lists approximately 3,000 clones, 60% to 80% occurring once. The time point: 4-8 weeks after completion of therapy. Their recognized antigens are unknown. Specimen: CD8+ T cells from blood, collected after autologous CMV-specific T cell therapy. The source is a human patient who had received a solid organ transplant and had CMV disease. Part of the T cells may come from the graft donor.

The chain joins TRBV5-1 to TRBJ2-7; D is unresolved. The germline V gene encodes CDR1 SGHRS and CDR2 YFSETQ. With 0 bases removed from V and 4 bases from J, the gap between germline ends came to 8 bases. The CDR3 is 13 amino acids. CDR3 bases: TGCGCCAGCAGCTTGGCAGGTTCTTACGAGCAGTACTTC. Protein sequence: CASSLAGSYEQYF.

The chain uses TRBV11-2 and TRBJ1-4; D call uncertain. This CDR3 is built from 14 residues. Per germline, CDR1 SGHAT and CDR2 FQNNGV. V dropped 1 base and J dropped 3 bases, with 6 bases sitting between them. Here the CDR3 reads CASSLGMANEKLFF. In DNA, the CDR3 is TGTGCCAGCAGCTTAGGGATGGCTAATGAAAAACTGTTTTTT.

The CDR3 DNA reads TGTGCCAGCTCACCTGGGACAGTCTATGGCTACACCTTC. Translating gives CASSPGTVYGYTF. The rearrangement uses TRBV18 and TRBJ1-2, with TRBD1 matching over 7 bases. CDR1 and CDR2 (germline): KGHSH, LQKENI. V gave up 3 bases and J gave up 4 bases; unmatched junction bases: 2. This CDR3 has 13 residues.

The chain joins TRBV7-3 to TRBJ2-1, with 11 bases identical to TRBD1. The CDR3 covers 14 residues. Germline assignment: CDR1 SGHTA and CDR2 FQGTGA. The J segment lost 9 bases and the V segment lost 2 bases, leaving 3 bases of the junction unmatched. The CDR3 protein is CASSLGGQGAEQFF. The CDR3 DNA is TGTGCCAGCAGCTTAGGCGGACAGGGGGCTGAGCAGTTCTTC.

The chain uses TRBV19 and TRBJ2-1; D call uncertain. The CDR3 contains 13 residues. V was trimmed by 1 base and J by 7 bases, leaving 8 bases between them. The V gene's germline CDR1 is LNHDA and CDR2 SQIVND (reference sequence). The CDR3 DNA reads as TGTGCCAGTAGTATAGGTGGCGGAAATGAGCAGTTCTTC. Its translation is CASSIGGGNEQFF.

By share, this clone counts as medium-sized. The CDR3 sequence is CASSLVWDGLFKETQYF. CDR3 bases: TGTGCCAGCAGCTTAGTTTGGGACGGCCTGTTCAAAGAGACCCAGTACTTC. J is TRBJ2-5 and V is TRBV11-2; perhaps D is TRBD1 or TRBD2 (5 bases each). V was clipped by 1 base and J by 3 bases, with 18 bases between them. This CDR3 region has 17 residues. The germline gives CDR1 SGHAT, CDR2 FQNNGV.

This sequence joins TRBV6-4 and TRBJ2-3, with D perhaps TRBD2 (5 bases). The CDR3 length is 14 residues. Trimming cost V 3 bases and J 4 bases, with 11 bases left between them. Germline values: CDR1 MRHNA, CDR2 SNTAGT. CDR3 region: CASSERLEADTQYF. In DNA, the CDR3 is TGTGCCAGCAGTGAAAGACTGGAGGCAGATACGCAGTATTTT.

The chain links TRBV27 to TRBJ2-1, with a weak D call TRBD1 (6 bases). The germline V gene encodes CDR1 MNHEY and CDR2 SMNVEV (reference sequence). This CDR3 region has 16 residues. Trimming removed 1 base at V and 8 bases at J, with 18 bases between. CDR3 amino acids: CASSLYPGSGTYEQFF. CDR3 coding DNA: TGTGCCAGCAGTTTATATCCGGGGTCGGGGACATATGAGCAGTTCTTC.

The chain has TRBV7-9 and TRBJ1-1, with D tentatively TRBD1 (5 bases). The CDR3 has 17 residues. Germline lookup yields CDR1 SEHNR and CDR2 FQNEAQ (reference sequence). V lost 2 bases and J lost 0, with 16 bases in between. CDR3 in amino acids: CASSLPHGRTMNTEAFF. In DNA form, the CDR3 reads TGTGCCAGCAGCTTACCCCACGGACGGACAATGAACACTGAAGCTTTCTTT.

V gene TRBV27 combines with J gene TRBJ2-1; TRBD1 agrees at 9 bases. The CDR3 covers 18 residues. From germline, CDR1 is MNHEY and CDR2 SMNVEV (reference sequence). Germline trimming cut 6 bases from V and 0 bases from J; bases unmatched to any gene: 12. CDR3 in amino acids: CASSIGGTGWGSYNEQFF. DNA for the CDR3: TGTGCCAGCAGCATTGGTGGGACAGGGTGGGGCTCCTACAATGAGCAGTTCTTC.

This clone was seen once. The V call is TRBV2, the J call TRBJ2-7, with 7 bases lining up with TRBD1. The V gene end was trimmed by 3 bases and the J gene end by 3 bases; junction bases not matched to a gene: 11. CDR1 SNHLY and CDR2 FYNNEI come from the germline V gene. The CDR3 has 16 amino acids. Here the CDR3 reads CASSDPPGTENYEQYF. The DNA for the CDR3 is TGTGCCAGCAGTGATCCCCCCGGGACAGAAAACTACGAGCAGTACTTC.

This chain joins TRBV5-4 and TRBJ2-5; D perhaps matches TRBD2 (5 bases). The V end lost 0 bases, the J end lost 3 bases, and 12 bases lay between the germline ends. Germline loops: CDR1 SGHNT, CDR2 YYREEE (reference sequence). CDR3 size: 15 residues. The CDR3 region is CASSLEEDREETQYF. Written as DNA, the CDR3 is TGTGCCAGCAGCTTGGAGGAGGACCGAGAAGAGACCCAGTACTTC.

This clone was counted a few times. This may be a read error: a much more frequent sequence differs by one nucleotide. The chain employs TRBV11-2 and TRBJ2-7; D may correspond to TRBD1 or TRBD2 (5 bases each). The CDR3 runs 14 residues. Germline V lookup: CDR1 SGHAT, CDR2 FQNNGV. Trimming left V 1 base short and J 7 bases short, with 14 bases between. CDR3 nucleotide sequence: TGTGCCAGCAGCTTAGCGAATGAGGGGTGGGAGCAGTACGTC. It translates to CASSLANEGWEQYV.

The chain recombines TRBV27 with TRBJ2-1, with D possibly matching TRBD2 (6 bases). CDR3 length equals 16 residues. Germline CDR1 MNHEY, CDR2 SMNVEV (reference sequence). Trimming left V 4 bases short and J 6 bases short, with 19 bases between. The CDR3 DNA sequence: TGTGCCAGCAGTTCCCGGTTGGGGCGGGAAGGCAATGAGCAGTTCTTC. Protein sequence: CASSSRLGREGNEQFF.

The chain uses TRBV25-1 and TRBJ2-1; possible D gene TRBD2, 5 bases. Per germline, CDR1 MGHDK and CDR2 SYGVNS. Trimming cost V 4 bases and J 7 bases, with 5 bases left between them. This CDR3 region has 11 residues. The CDR3 coding sequence is TGTGCCAGCAGTGGAGGGAATGAGCAGTTCTTC. Protein product: CASSGGNEQFF.

The chain links TRBV19 to TRBJ1-1; tentative D call: TRBD1 (5 bases). V lost 5 bases and J lost 3, with 10 bases in between. The CDR3 has 13 residues. Germline V gene sequence: CDR1 LNHDA, CDR2 SQIVND (reference sequence). The DNA of the CDR3 is TGTGCCAGTAGTTGGGGGTTGGACACTGAAGCTTTCTTT. It translates to CASSWGLDTEAFF.

V is TRBV6-6 and J is TRBJ2-5, with a tentative D call TRBD1 (5 bases). CDR3 length: 14 amino acids. V dropped 4 bases and J dropped 2 bases, with 11 bases sitting between them. Germline CDR1 is MNHNY and CDR2 is SVGAGI (reference sequence). This CDR3 is CASSFLGLQETQYF. CDR3 nucleotide sequence: TGTGCCAGCAGTTTCTTGGGGCTGCAAGAGACCCAGTACTTC.

The rearrangement links TRBV4-3 to TRBJ1-4, with D possibly being TRBD1 (6 bases). The ends were cut back, 3 bases at V and 3 bases at J, with 17 bases in the middle. CDR3 length equals 17 residues. Germline assignment: CDR1 LGHNA and CDR2 YSLEER. CDR3 amino acids: CASSQWGTRSPNEKLFF. The CDR3 DNA reads as TGCGCCAGCAGCCAGTGGGGGACACGGTCCCCTAATGAAAAACTGTTTTTT.

In its sample, this clone was seen once. This chain uses TRBV9 with TRBJ2-5; D remains unclear. V lost 4 bases and J 7 bases, leaving 14 bases between the germline ends. Germline loops: CDR1 SGDLS, CDR2 YYNGEE. The CDR3 has 13 amino acids. The CDR3 DNA sequence: TGTGCCAGCAGCTCCGTACAATCGGGGACCCAGTACTTC. Residues: CASSSVQSGTQYF. Based on the CDR3 plus reference TRBV9 and TRBJ2-5, the full variable domain is DSGVTQTPKHLITATGQRVTLRCSPRSGDLSVYWYQQSLDQGLQFLIQYYNGEERAKGNILERFSAQQFPDLHSELNLSSLELGDSALYFCASSSVQSGTQYFGPGTRLLVL.

This rearrangement joins TRBV20-1 to TRBJ1-2; D remains ambiguous. Looked up from germline, CDR1 is DFQATT and CDR2 is SNEGSKA (reference sequence). This CDR3 is 11 amino acids long. Trimming pared 4 bases from V and 6 bases from J, leaving 9 bases between. CDR3 sequence: CSAIWGNGYTF. Written as DNA, the CDR3 is TGCAGTGCTATTTGGGGTAATGGCTACACCTTC.

In this sample, this clone turned up a few times. In DNA form, the CDR3 reads TGTGCCAGCAGCTTGACTATCCGGGACATATTTGGCTACACCTTC. Translating it yields CASSLTIRDIFGYTF. The genes are TRBV5-5 and TRBJ1-2, with D maybe TRBD1 (6 bases). The CDR3 runs 15 residues. V dropped 1 base and J dropped 7 bases, with 17 bases sitting between them. Per the germline V gene, CDR1 is SGHKS and CDR2 is YYEKEE (reference sequence).

The chain links TRBV4-1 to TRBJ2-2; 7 bases map to TRBD1. Losses at the gene ends were 0 bases for V and 4 bases for J; bases not matched to a gene: 8. CDR3 length: 17 amino acids. Germline V lookup: CDR1 MGHRA, CDR2 YSYEKL. For the CDR3, the DNA is TGCGCCAGCAGCCAAGAGTCAGGGGGATTGGTCACCGGGGAGCTGTTTTTT. Its translation: CASSQESGGLVTGELFF.

This clone was counted a few times. The same CDR3 also results from other DNA sequences found in this sample. The genes are TRBV19 and TRBJ2-2, with 10 bases fitting TRBD2. Trimming took 3 bases from V and 5 from J; bases not matched to a gene: 3. This CDR3 contains 15 residues. Germline CDR1 LNHDA, CDR2 SQIVND (reference sequence). The CDR3 DNA sequence: TGTGCCAGTAGTATCAGTAGCGGGAGGACCGGGGAGCTGTTTTTT. Its protein is CASSISSGRTGELFF. Supplemented by reference TRBV19 and TRBJ2-2, the full variable domain reads DGGITQSPKYLFRKEGQNVTLSCEQNLNHDAMYWYRQDPGQGLRLIYYSQIVNDFQKGDIAEGYSVSREKKESFPLTVTSAQKNPTAFYLCASSISSGRTGELFFGEGSRLTVL.

The chain employs TRBV2 and TRBJ2-5; 9 bases agree with TRBD1. The J call may be faulty, since TRBJ2-7 better matches the DNA end. The CDR3 runs to 15 residues. The germline gives CDR1 SNHLY, CDR2 FYNNEI. CDR3 bases: TGTGCCAGCAGTGGGGGGACAGGGCGCTCCTACGAGCAGTACTTC. It translates to CASSGGTGRSYEQYF.

CDR3: CASSVPNQETQYF. Written as DNA, the CDR3 is TGTGCCAGCAGTGTGCCAAACCAAGAGACCCAGTACTTC. This chain connects TRBV2 to TRBJ2-5, with D unresolved. V was clipped by 4 bases and J by 0 bases, with 6 bases between them. Per germline, CDR1 SNHLY and CDR2 FYNNEI. The CDR3 extends over 13 amino acids.

V usage is TRBV9 and J usage is TRBJ2-7; a weak D match, TRBD2 (6 bases). V lost 1 base and J lost 8, with 10 bases in between. The CDR3 loop spans 12 amino acids. The V gene's germline CDR1 is SGDLS and CDR2 YYNGEE. The CDR3 sequence: CASSVLGSKQYF. The CDR3 region has the DNA TGTGCCAGCAGCGTACTCGGGAGTAAGCAGTACTTC.

This sequence joins TRBV7-9 and TRBJ2-5; 7 nucleotides align to TRBD1. Germline loops: CDR1 SEHNR, CDR2 FQNEAQ (reference sequence). The ends lost 1 base at V and 4 bases at J; junction bases unmatched: 6. This CDR3 spans 15 amino acids. CDR3 region: CASSLGPGGRETQYF. The CDR3 nucleotides read TGTGCCAGCAGCTTAGGACCAGGGGGACGAGAGACCCAGTACTTC.

The CDR3, as DNA: TGTGCCAGCAGCGGCCCAGGGGTGGATGAAAAACTGTTTTTT. This translates into CASSGPGVDEKLFF. The V gene is TRBV7-9, the J gene TRBJ1-4, with D perhaps matching TRBD1 (6 bases). The CDR3 runs to 14 residues. Deletions cut 5 bases from V and 6 bases from J, with 13 bases between. Germline-derived CDR1 and CDR2 are SEHNR and FQNEAQ (reference sequence).

J is TRBJ1-3 and V is TRBV7-9; 9 bases are a match to TRBD1. CDR1 and CDR2 from the germline V gene are SEHNR and FQNEAQ (reference sequence). This CDR3 has 17 amino acids. J lost 4 bases, V lost 0 bases, and 7 bases had no gene match. The CDR3 sequence is CASSLAVPGTGGNTIYF. As DNA, the CDR3 is TGTGCCAGCAGCTTAGCGGTACCCGGGACAGGGGGAAACACCATATATTTT.